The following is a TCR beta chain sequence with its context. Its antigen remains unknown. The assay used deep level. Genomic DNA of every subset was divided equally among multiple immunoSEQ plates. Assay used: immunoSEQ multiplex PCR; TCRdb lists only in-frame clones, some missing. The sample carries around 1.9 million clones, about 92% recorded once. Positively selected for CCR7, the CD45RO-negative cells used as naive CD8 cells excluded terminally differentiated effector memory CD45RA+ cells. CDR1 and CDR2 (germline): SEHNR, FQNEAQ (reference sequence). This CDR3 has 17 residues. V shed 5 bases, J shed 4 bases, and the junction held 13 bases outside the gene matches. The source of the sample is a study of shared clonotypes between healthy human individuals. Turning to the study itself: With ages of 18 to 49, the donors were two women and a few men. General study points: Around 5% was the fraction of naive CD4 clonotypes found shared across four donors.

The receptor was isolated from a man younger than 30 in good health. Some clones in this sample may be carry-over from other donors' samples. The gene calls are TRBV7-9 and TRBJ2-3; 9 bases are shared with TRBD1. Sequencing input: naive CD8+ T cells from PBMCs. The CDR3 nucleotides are TGTGCCAGCAGCCAAACTGGGACAGGGTCGAGCGCAGATACGCAGTATTTT. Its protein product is CASSQTGTGSSADTQYF.